The 32 T cell receptor beta chains given below trace back to one sample, sequenced in a study of cytotoxic CD8 clonotypes in ibrutinib-treated CLL. TCRdb keeps only in-frame clones here, not all; method: immunoSEQ multiplex PCR. This sample has approximately 84,000 clones; 75% to 85% occur once, and the top ten carry roughly 4.8%. Sequencing was performed on PBMCs, taken after 12 months of ibrutinib treatment. These receptors were collected from a human donor with chronic lymphocytic leukemia.

The chain has TRBV4-2 and TRBJ1-3; TRBD1 aligns across 10 bases. This CDR3 contains 16 residues. V lost 2 bases and J lost 4; bases outside the gene matches: 5. Germline V gives CDR1 LGHNA, CDR2 YNFKEQ. The CDR3 reads CASSQSRDRGGNTIYF. CDR3 DNA sequence: TGTGCCAGCAGCCAAAGTAGGGACAGGGGAGGAAACACCATATATTTT.

This clone appeared once. This rearrangement joins TRBV7-2 to TRBJ2-3, with 8 bases matching TRBD2. Germline assignment: CDR1 SGHTA and CDR2 FQGNSA. The CDR3 runs to 17 residues. V gave up 5 bases and J gave up 2 bases; unmatched junction bases: 12. This CDR3 reads CASSPGGAQRHTDTQYF. The CDR3 DNA follows: TGTGCCAGCAGCCCCGGGGGGGCCCAGCGGCACACAGATACGCAGTATTTT.

V and J are TRBV9 and TRBJ1-3, with D unclear. This CDR3 is 13 amino acids long. Trimming removed 0 bases at V and 4 bases at J, with 5 bases between. The germline CDR1 and CDR2 sequences are SGDLS and YYNGEE. CDR3 bases: TGTGCCAGCAGCGTAGCGGCCGGAAACACCATATATTTT. It yields the protein CASSVAAGNTIYF.

CDR3 bases: TGTGCCAGCAGTTACGGGGGGGGCGACACTGAAGCTTTCTTT. Amino acids: CASSYGGGDTEAFF. The gene calls are TRBV6-5 and TRBJ1-1; weak D call: TRBD1 (6 bases). The CDR3 spans 14 residues. In germline, CDR1 is MNHEY, CDR2 SVGAGI. Trimming pared 2 bases from V and 3 bases from J, leaving 10 bases between.

The chain combines TRBV5-4 with TRBJ1-4; the match to TRBD1 covers 8 bases. Germline trimming cut 4 bases from V and 13 bases from J; bases unmatched to any gene: 12. Germline V CDR1 and CDR2: SGHNT, YYREEE (reference sequence). The CDR3 is 14 amino acids. CDR3 amino acids: CASSLDRETIRLFF. CDR3 sequence (DNA): TGTGCCAGCAGCCTGGACAGGGAAACTATAAGACTGTTTTTT. Full variable domain (missing parts from reference TRBV5-4 and TRBJ1-4): ETGVTQSPTHLIKTRGQQVTLRCSSQSGHNTVSWYQQALGQGPQFIFQYYREEENGRGNFPPRFSGLQFPNYSSELNVNALELDDSALYLCASSLDRETIRLFFGSGTQLSVL.

This clone was counted many times. The chain joins TRBV10-3 to TRBJ2-7; D gene uncertain. This CDR3 contains 14 residues. In germline, CDR1 is ENHRY, CDR2 SYGVKD. V gave up 4 bases and J gave up 6 bases, with 16 bases separating them. CDR3 nucleotides: TGTGCCATCAGTGGTGGTACGGAGCCGGGCGAGCAGTACTTC. This gives the protein CAISGGTEPGEQYF.

Notes on this clone: The limits of the CDR3 on the DNA are not certain, so only TCRdb's listed CDR3 is given. This chain links TRBV7-5 with TRBJ2-6. TRBV7-5 is a pseudogene segment. The CDR3 contains 15 residues when both ends are counted. The CDR3 is CARSLVGLGANVLTF.

Remarks on this clone: The germline gene is not matched at one end of the junction; a read error may be the cause. The chain links TRBV7-7 to TRBJ2-5, with D perhaps TRBD1 or TRBD2 (5 bases each). The CDR3 is 13 residues long. Germline lookup yields CDR1 SSHAT and CDR2 FNYEAQ (reference sequence). This CDR3 is CASSSRWGETQYF. The CDR3, as DNA: TGTGCTAGCAGCTCTAGGTGGGGGGAGACCCAGTACTTC.

V and J are TRBV28 and TRBJ2-7; D is uncertain. The germline V and J ends were trimmed by 3 bases and 3 bases, with 9 bases remaining between them. The CDR3 totals 13 residues. CDR1 MDHEN and CDR2 SYDVKM come from the germline V gene. CDR3 sequence (DNA): TGTGCCAGCAGTTTCCCAGCGCGCTACGAGCAGTACTTC. It translates to CASSFPARYEQYF.

The gene calls are TRBV10-3 and TRBJ2-3; possible D gene TRBD1, 6 bases. The CDR3 loop spans 13 amino acids. Germline V gene sequence: CDR1 ENHRY, CDR2 SYGVKD. V was clipped by 10 bases and J by 2 bases, with 13 bases between them. CDR3: CATRQDNTDTQYF. The CDR3 DNA reads as TGTGCCACCAGACAGGATAACACAGATACGCAGTATTTT.

Points on this clone: Other DNA sequences in this specimen translate into the identical CDR3. The J gene is TRBJ2-3, the V gene TRBV7-3, with a tentative D call TRBD2 (6 bases). The CDR3 sequence is 13 residues long. Germline-derived CDR1 and CDR2 are SGHTA and FQGTGA. Trimming took off 3 bases at V and 6 bases at J, with 10 bases between the two ends. The CDR3 nucleotides read TGTGCCAGCAGCTTGCGGGGTCGCGATACGCAGTATTTT. Encoded protein: CASSLRGRDTQYF.

This clone occurred a few times. The V gene is TRBV5-1, the J gene TRBJ1-2; no clear D gene. V shed 0 bases and J shed 3 bases, with 9 bases lying between them. The length of the CDR3 is 14 residues. CDR1 SGHRS and CDR2 YFSETQ come from the germline V gene. The chain's CDR3 is CASSLEGPDYGYTF. CDR3 bases: TGCGCCAGCAGCTTGGAAGGTCCGGACTATGGCTACACCTTC. Complete variable domain (other parts from reference TRBV5-1 and TRBJ1-2): KAGVTQTPRYLIKTRGQQVTLSCSPISGHRSVSWYQQTPGQGLQFLFEYFSETQRNKGNFPGRFSGRQFSNSRSEMNVSTLELGDSALYLCASSLEGPDYGYTFGSGTRLTVV.

The chain has TRBV19 and TRBJ2-3, with 9 bases that match TRBD2. The trim removed 6 bases at V and 2 bases at J, leaving 3 bases unmatched. Germline V gene lookup returns CDR1 LNHDA and CDR2 SQIVND (reference sequence). The length of the CDR3 is 14 residues. CDR3: CASRGGRATDTQYF. The CDR3 nucleotides read TGTGCCAGTAGGGGCGGGAGGGCCACAGATACGCAGTATTTT.

This clone has only one observation. This rearrangement joins TRBV5-1 to TRBJ2-4, with D perhaps being TRBD1 or TRBD2 (5 bases each). Trimming stripped 4 bases from V and 0 bases from J, with 8 bases between. Germline assignment: CDR1 SGHRS and CDR2 YFSETQ. The CDR3 consists of 14 residues. The CDR3 nucleotides are TGCGCCAGCAGCCCCGGGACAGCCAAAAACATTCAGTACTTC. Translating it yields CASSPGTAKNIQYF.

The J gene is TRBJ2-3, the V gene TRBV28, with D possibly TRBD2 on 6 matching bases. This CDR3 has 12 amino acids. V lost 10 bases, J lost 1 base, and 9 bases lay in between. Germline V gene sequence: CDR1 MDHEN, CDR2 SYDVKM. In DNA, the CDR3 is TGTGCCACGGGGGAACGCACAGATACGCAGTATTTT. Encoded protein: CATGERTDTQYF.

This clone has a handful of counts. This rearrangement joins TRBV7-2 to TRBJ2-5, with 11 bases matching TRBD1. The CDR3 runs 15 residues. Looked up from germline, CDR1 is SGHTA and CDR2 is FQGNSA. V was clipped by 5 bases and J by 5 bases; unmatched bases: 7. The CDR3 DNA reads as TGTGCCAGCAGCCGCTGGACAGGGGGCGAGGAGACCCAGTACTTC. Its protein is CASSRWTGGEETQYF.

The J gene is TRBJ1-2, the V gene TRBV28; TRBD1 matches at 8 bases. V lost 2 bases and J lost 6; bases outside the gene matches: 5. The CDR3 is 14 residues long. In germline, CDR1 is MDHEN, CDR2 SYDVKM. CDR3 sequence: CASSLGRGQDGYTF. Written as DNA, the CDR3 is TGTGCCAGCAGTTTAGGCAGGGGGCAGGATGGCTACACCTTC.

On this clone itself: The germline gene is not matched at one end of the junction; a read error may be the cause. This sample includes further DNA sequences coding for the same CDR3. V gene TRBV7-2 combines with J gene TRBJ2-7; maybe TRBD1 (5 bases). The germline gives CDR1 SGHTA, CDR2 FQGNSA. The CDR3 runs to 15 residues. Written as DNA, the CDR3 is TGTGCCAGCAGCCCAAGCCGTGGGGCCTCCTACGAGCAATACTTC. Protein product: CASSPSRGASYEQYF.

This chain connects TRBV11-2 to TRBJ2-3; D unresolved. This CDR3 is 15 amino acids long. V was cut by 0 bases and J by 4 bases, with 11 bases left in between. Germline assignment: CDR1 SGHAT and CDR2 FQNNGV. The CDR3 sequence: CASSLEGSSSDTQYF. CDR3 sequence (DNA): TGTGCCAGCAGCTTAGAGGGGTCTTCCTCAGATACGCAGTATTTT.

The chain joins TRBV19 to TRBJ1-2; maybe TRBD1 (5 bases). The CDR3 extends over 17 amino acids. Germline CDR1 reads LNHDA; CDR2 reads SQIVND (reference sequence). The V gene lost 2 bases and the J gene lost 1 base, with 17 bases spanning the gap. The CDR3 DNA reads as TGTGCCAGTAGTATACGGCAGGGCCTAATAATTAACTATGGCTACACCTTC. Its translation: CASSIRQGLIINYGYTF.

This chain connects TRBV6-6 to TRBJ2-7, with D unclear. V lost 5 bases and J lost 3, with 8 bases in between. This CDR3 spans 12 amino acids. Germline assignment: CDR1 MNHNY and CDR2 SVGAGI (reference sequence). The DNA for the CDR3 is TGTGCCAGCAGTGACGGGCGCTACGAGCAGTACTTC. This sequence encodes CASSDGRYEQYF.

The chain recombines TRBV13 with TRBJ2-3, with 7 bases lining up with TRBD2. CDR3 length: 16 amino acids. Trimming at V came to 5 bases and at J to 2 bases, leaving 10 bases not matched to a gene. CDR1 and CDR2 (germline): PRHDT, FYEKMQ (reference sequence). This chain's CDR3 is CASSTTAGDPTDTQYF. CDR3 nucleotides: TGTGCCAGCAGCACCACGGCGGGGGACCCCACAGATACGCAGTATTTT.

The V and J genes are TRBV19 and TRBJ2-7, with D possibly being TRBD1 (6 bases). The CDR3 spans 13 residues. The V end lost 10 bases, the J end lost 0 bases, and 13 bases lay between the germline ends. Germline V gene lookup returns CDR1 LNHDA and CDR2 SQIVND (reference sequence). DNA of the CDR3: TGTGCCACCGCCGGGACACACTCCTACGAGCAGTACTTC. This codes for CATAGTHSYEQYF.

This chain links TRBV9 with TRBJ2-3; 8 nucleotides align to TRBD1. The CDR3 runs 16 residues. Germline CDR1 reads SGDLS; CDR2 reads YYNGEE. V gave up 1 base and J gave up 2 bases; unmatched junction bases: 6. The CDR3 DNA follows: TGTGCCAGCAGCGTAATGGGGACAGGAGACACAGATACGCAGTATTTT. Its translation is CASSVMGTGDTDTQYF.

The rearrangement joins TRBV10-3 to TRBJ1-5, with a possible D match to TRBD1 (5 bases). Germline V CDR1 and CDR2: ENHRY, SYGVKD. Trimming shortened V by 0 bases and J by 2 bases, and 17 bases separated the two germline ends. CDR3 size: 18 residues. As DNA, the CDR3 is TGTGCCATCAGTGAGTCGATGGCGGGGGGAGGTGGCAATCAGCCCCAGCATTTT. Translation gives CAISESMAGGGGNQPQHF.

This clone showed up just once. The rearrangement uses TRBV11-3 and TRBJ2-3; 10 bases align to TRBD2. CDR1 SGHNT and CDR2 YENEEA come from the germline V gene. The CDR3 loop spans 15 amino acids. V trimming: 6 bases; J trimming: 5 bases; junction bases outside the gene matches: 8. The CDR3: CASSQREGHGDTQYF. The CDR3 DNA reads as TGTGCCAGCAGTCAGCGGGAGGGCCATGGAGATACGCAGTATTTT.

The chain employs TRBV5-4 and TRBJ2-4; weak D call: TRBD1 (6 bases). The V end lost 0 bases, the J end lost 4 bases, and 8 bases lay between the germline ends. The CDR3 spans 14 residues. Germline-derived CDR1 and CDR2 are SGHNT and YYREEE (reference sequence). CDR3 amino acids: CASSLGTEKNIQYF. For the CDR3, the DNA is TGTGCCAGCAGCTTGGGGACAGAGAAAAACATTCAGTACTTC. Using reference TRBV5-4 and TRBJ2-4 for the parts outside the CDR3, the full variable domain is ETGVTQSPTHLIKTRGQQVTLRCSSQSGHNTVSWYQQALGQGPQFIFQYYREEENGRGNFPPRFSGLQFPNYSSELNVNALELDDSALYLCASSLGTEKNIQYFGAGTRLSVL.

V and J are TRBV11-2 and TRBJ1-2; D remains ambiguous. Trimming took off 1 base at V and 1 base at J, with 7 bases between the two ends. The germline gives CDR1 SGHAT, CDR2 FQNNGV. This CDR3 comprises 14 residues. Here the CDR3 reads CASSLGALNYGYTF. CDR3 coding DNA: TGTGCCAGCAGCTTAGGGGCACTTAACTATGGCTACACCTTC.

The chain has TRBV5-6 and TRBJ1-2; tentatively, D is TRBD1 (6 bases). CDR1 is SGHDT and CDR2 is YYEEEE in the germline V gene. The CDR3 covers 18 residues. Trimming removed 3 bases at V and 6 bases at J, with 27 bases between. CDR3 sequence (DNA): TGTGCCAGCAGCTGGGGGGGGCCGGGGGCCTCCCCCACCAATGGCTACACCTTC. As protein: CASSWGGPGASPTNGYTF.

This chain links TRBV9 with TRBJ2-7; D gene uncertain. The CDR3 consists of 15 residues. Germline lookup yields CDR1 SGDLS and CDR2 YYNGEE. Between the trimmed V and J ends, which lost 0 bases and 0 bases, there was a span of 10 bases. The CDR3 DNA sequence: TGTGCCAGCAGCGTAGGGCCTCTGAGCTCCTACGAGCAGTACTTC. As protein: CASSVGPLSSYEQYF.

This rearrangement joins TRBV7-9 to TRBJ2-7; D is perhaps TRBD2 (5 bases). From germline, CDR1 is SEHNR and CDR2 FQNEAQ (reference sequence). The CDR3 has 15 residues. Trimming removed 5 bases at V and 0 bases at J, with 14 bases between. CDR3 region: CASSAPGSVSYEQYF. CDR3 DNA sequence: TGTGCCAGCAGCGCCCCGGGGTCGGTCTCCTACGAGCAGTACTTC.

V is TRBV7-2 and J is TRBJ1-1, with a weak D call TRBD1 (6 bases). The ends were cut back, 5 bases at V and 1 base at J, with 14 bases in the middle. Germline V gene lookup returns CDR1 SGHTA and CDR2 FQGNSA. The CDR3 is made up of 15 amino acids. In nucleotides, the CDR3 is TGTGCCAGCAGCCCCTGGGGGCAGACGAACACTGAAGCTTTCTTT. It translates to CASSPWGQTNTEAFF.